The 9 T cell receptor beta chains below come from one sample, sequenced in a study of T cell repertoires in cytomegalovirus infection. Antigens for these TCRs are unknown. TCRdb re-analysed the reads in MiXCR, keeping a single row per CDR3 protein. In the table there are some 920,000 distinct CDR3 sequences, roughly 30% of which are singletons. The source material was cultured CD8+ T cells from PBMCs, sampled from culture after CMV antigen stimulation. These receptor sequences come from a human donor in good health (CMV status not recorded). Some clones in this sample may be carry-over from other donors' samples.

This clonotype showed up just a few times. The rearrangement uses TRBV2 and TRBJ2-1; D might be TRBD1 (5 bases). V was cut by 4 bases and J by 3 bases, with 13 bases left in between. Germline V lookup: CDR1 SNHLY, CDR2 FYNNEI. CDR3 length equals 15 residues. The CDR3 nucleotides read TGTGCCAGCAGTGGAAAAGGGGTAAACTACAATGAGCAGTTCTTC. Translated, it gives CASSGKGVNYNEQFF.

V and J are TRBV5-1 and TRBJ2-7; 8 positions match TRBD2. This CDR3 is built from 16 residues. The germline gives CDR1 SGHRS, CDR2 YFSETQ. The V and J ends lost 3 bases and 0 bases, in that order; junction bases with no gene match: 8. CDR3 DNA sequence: TGCGCCAGCAGCTCCGGGGGGGGGACCGACTCCTACGAGCAGTACTTC. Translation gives CASSSGGGTDSYEQYF.

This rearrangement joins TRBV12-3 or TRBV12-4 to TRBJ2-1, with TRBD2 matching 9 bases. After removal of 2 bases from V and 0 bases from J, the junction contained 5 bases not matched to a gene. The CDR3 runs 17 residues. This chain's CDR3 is CASSLRAGGYSYNEQFF. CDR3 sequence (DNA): TGTGCCAGCAGTTTAAGGGCGGGGGGGTACTCCTACAATGAGCAGTTCTTC.

The CDR3 sequence is CASSQGQRGTEAFF. In DNA, the CDR3 is TGCGCCAGCAGCCAAGGACAGCGAGGCACTGAAGCTTTCTTT. The chain has TRBV4-1 and TRBJ1-1, with D perhaps TRBD1 (5 bases). There are 14 residues in the CDR3. V was trimmed by 1 base and J by 4 bases, leaving 10 bases between them. Germline V gene sequence: CDR1 MGHRA, CDR2 YSYEKL.

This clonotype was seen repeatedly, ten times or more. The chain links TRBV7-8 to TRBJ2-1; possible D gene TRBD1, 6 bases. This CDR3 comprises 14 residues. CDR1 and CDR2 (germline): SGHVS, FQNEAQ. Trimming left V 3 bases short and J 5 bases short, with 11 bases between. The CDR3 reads CASSFQQGNNEQFF. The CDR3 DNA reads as TGTGCCAGCAGCTTCCAACAGGGTAACAATGAGCAGTTCTTC.

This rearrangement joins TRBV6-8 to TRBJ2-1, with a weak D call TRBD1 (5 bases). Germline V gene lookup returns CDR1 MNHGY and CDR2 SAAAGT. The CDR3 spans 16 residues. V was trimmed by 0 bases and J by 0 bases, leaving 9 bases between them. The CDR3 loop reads CASSYSRAPSYNEQFF. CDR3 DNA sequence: TGTGCCAGCAGTTACTCCAGGGCCCCCTCCTACAATGAGCAGTTCTTC.

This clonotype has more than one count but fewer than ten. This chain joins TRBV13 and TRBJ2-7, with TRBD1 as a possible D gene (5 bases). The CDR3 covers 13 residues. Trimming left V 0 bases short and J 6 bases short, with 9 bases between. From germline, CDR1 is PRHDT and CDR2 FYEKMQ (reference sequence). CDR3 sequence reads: CASSLGDSIEQYF. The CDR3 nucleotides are TGTGCCAGCAGCTTAGGAGACAGTATCGAGCAGTACTTC.

The CDR3 here is CASSYNAQYNEQFF. DNA for the CDR3: TGTGCCAGCAGTTACAACGCCCAGTACAATGAGCAGTTCTTC. The chain couples TRBV6-2 or TRBV6-3 to TRBJ2-1; D remains ambiguous. Germline-derived CDR1 and CDR2 are MNHEY and SVGEGT. There are 14 residues in the CDR3. V was cut by 2 bases and J by 4 bases, with 9 bases left in between.

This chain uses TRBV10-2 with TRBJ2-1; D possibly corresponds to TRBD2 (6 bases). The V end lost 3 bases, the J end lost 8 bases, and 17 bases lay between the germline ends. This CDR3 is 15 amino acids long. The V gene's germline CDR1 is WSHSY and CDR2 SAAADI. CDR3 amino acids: CASSDRTKSPDEQFF. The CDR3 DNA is TGCGCCAGCAGTGATAGGACTAAGTCTCCCGATGAGCAGTTCTTC.